Included here is one T cell receptor beta chain sequence, with context. This sample is part of a study of T cell responses to AZD1222 COVID-19 vaccine. Study background: Second doses at about 4 or about 12 weeks were pooled.

Profiling relied on immunoSEQ multiplex PCR, and the TCRdb table lists in-frame clones only, not all of them. The profile covers about 130,000 clones, with more than 85% appearing a single time and 5% to 5.5% taken by the ten largest. Sequencing used peripheral blood, obtained on day 0 of AZD1222 vaccination. The TCR was taken from an adult in good health.

DNA of the CDR3: TGTGCCAGCAGCCAAGTTGATGGGAGACATACCTACAATGAGCAGTTCTTC. Translated: CASSQVDGRHTYNEQFF. The rearrangement joins TRBV3-1 (or the pseudogene TRBV3-2) to TRBJ2-1; D possibly corresponds to TRBD2 (5 bases). V was cut by 1 base and J by 2 bases, with 15 bases left in between. CDR1 LGHDT and CDR2 YNNKEL come from the germline V gene (reference sequence). The CDR3 is 17 amino acids.